Described below is a single T cell receptor beta chain sequence and its context. V shed 2 bases, J shed 8 bases, and the junction held 7 bases outside the gene matches. The CDR3 sequence is 15 residues long. The germline gives CDR1 SGHRS, CDR2 YFSETQ. This specimen comes from a study of T cells of healthy individuals. TCRdb recomputed calls from the 5' RACE reads with MiXCR, one row per CDR3 protein. In the table there are tens of thousands of distinct CDR3 sequences, 15% to 20% of which are singletons. This TCR was sampled from a human donor in good health. The V and J genes are TRBV5-1 and TRBJ2-1; the match to TRBD2 covers 10 bases. The CDR3 nucleotides read TGCGCCAGCAGCTTAAGAGCGGGGGGGCCCGATGAGCAGTTCTTC. It translates to CASSLRAGGPDEQFF.